This T cell receptor beta chain was retrieved from a study of T cells in Graves' hyperthyroidism and ophthalmopathy. Study-wide points: Most expanded thyroid clonotypes above 0.001 recurred in blood.

Hyperthyroidism, newly diagnosed and lasting under 2 months, affected patients aged 18 to 65. The study based diagnoses on clinical symptoms, serum thyroxine and TRAb, thyroid ultrasound and orbital computed tomography. Only a few counts were recorded for this clonotype. Its cognate antigen is unknown. Amplification of TCR beta CDR3 regions used RNA as the template. The TCR CDR3 was amplified in a first-round RT-PCR using the HTBI primer set. MiXCR, run by TCRdb on the multiplex PCR reads, gives a single entry per CDR3 protein. The table includes hundreds of thousands of distinct CDR3 sequences, 35% detected once. Sequenced material: blood. This TCR was recovered from a woman aged 40 to 50 with Graves' hyperthyroidism.

This chain's CDR3 is CAWSEQGGQPQHF. The CDR3 coding sequence is TGTGCCTGGAGTGAGCAGGGGGGTCAGCCCCAGCATTTT. The chain employs TRBV30 and TRBJ1-5; 7 nucleotides align to TRBD1. Germline CDR1 GTSNPN, CDR2 SVGIG (reference sequence). The CDR3 is made up of 13 amino acids. Trimming cost V 1 base and J 6 bases; bases outside gene matches: 3.